The rows below give T cell receptor beta chains drawn from one sample of a study of Ad26.COV2.S vaccination and SARS-CoV-2 variants. Sequenced by immunoSEQ multiplex PCR; TCRdb stores in-frame clones only, minus some. The sample holds around 340,000 clones, about 87% seen once. This material consisted of peripheral blood, taken in a trial of Ad26.COV2.S vaccine versus placebo. These receptors were taken from a person between 18 and 65 years old who received the Ad26.COV2.S COVID-19 vaccine or a placebo. Both conserved end residues are part of each CDR3. The D gene is left open where the match is weak. The size entry is marked missing in some rows and otherwise reads once, few, many or a size class.

>TRBD1|-|TRBJ1-1|TRBV19
CASSIVETGFTEAFF
TGTGCCAGTAGTATAGTAGAGACAGGGTTCACTGAAGCTTTCTTT
>-|-|TRBJ1-1|TRBV18
CASSPPSRVAEAFF
TGTGCCAGCTCACCACCCAGCAGGGTCGCTGAAGCTTTCTTT
>-|-|TRBJ1-4|TRBV2
CASSTHPEGEENEKLFF
TGTGCCAGCAGTACCCACCCCGAGGGTGAGGAAAATGAAAAACTGTTTTTT
>-|-|TRBJ1-5|TRBV6-5
CASSPTGLSNQPQHF
TGTGCCAGCAGCCCAACAGGGCTTAGCAATCAGCCCCAGCATTTT
>-|-|TRBJ2-5|TRBV2
CASSDHTRAGGTQYF
TGTGCCAGCAGTGATCATACGAGGGCAGGTGGGACCCAGTACTTC
>-|-|TRBJ2-7|TRBV6-5
CASSYAGRDDEQYF
TGTGCCAGCAGTTATGCGGGTAGGGACGACGAGCAGTACTTC
>TRBD1|-|TRBJ2-2|TRBV24-1
CATSDSTGGRRGELFF
TGTGCCACCAGTGATTCAACAGGGGGCCGACGCGGGGAGCTGTTTTTT
>-|-|TRBJ1-2|TRBV12-3/TRBV12-4
CASSLLTGYGYTF
TGTGCCAGCAGTTTATTGACAGGCTATGGCTACACCTTC
>-|-|TRBJ2-7|TRBV24-1
CATSDSDQPSGEQYF
TGTGCCACCAGTGACTCCGACCAGCCTTCAGGCGAGCAGTACTTC
>TRBD2|-|TRBJ2-2|TRBV30
CAWRISGGNTGELFF
TGTGCCTGGAGAATTAGCGGGGGGAACACCGGGGAGCTGTTTTTT
>-|-|TRBJ2-1|TRBV7-2
CASSLPGALGVEQFF
TGTGCCAGCAGCTTACCGGGGGCGCTCGGTGTTGAGCAGTTCTTC
>-|-|TRBJ1-2|TRBV7-8
CASSFAEDYGYTF
TGTGCCAGCAGCTTCGCAGAAGACTATGGCTACACCTTC
>-|-|TRBJ1-1|TRBV11-2
CASSPPPGQNTEAFF
TGTGCCAGCAGCCCGCCCCCCGGACAGAACACTGAAGCTTTCTTT
>-|-|TRBJ1-2|TRBV28
CASSTQTPTDYGYTF
TGTGCCAGCAGTACTCAAACTCCCACGGACTATGGCTACACCTTC
>-|-|TRBJ1-1|TRBV9
CASSVGYSNTEAFF
TGTGCCAGCAGCGTAGGATACTCGAACACTGAAGCTTTCTTT
>-|once|TRBJ2-1|TRBV5-1
CASSLASSDEQFF
TGCGCCAGCAGCTTGGCCTCTAGTGATGAGCAGTTCTTC
>TRBD1|once|TRBJ2-2|TRBV7-7
CASSLRGHGTGELFF
TGTGCTAGCAGCCTCAGGGGGCACGGCACCGGGGAGCTGTTTTTT
>-|few|TRBJ2-7|TRBV7-8
CASSSPSGDNPYEQYF
TGTGCCAGCAGCTCCCCATCGGGGGACAATCCCTACGAGCAGTACTTC
>-|few|TRBJ2-3|TRBV18
CASSPPSNTQYF
TGTGCCAGCTCACCACCTAGTAATACGCAGTATTTT
>-|-|TRBJ2-5|TRBV11-3
CASSLSTGSEETQYF
TGTGCCAGCAGCTTGTCGACCGGGAGTGAGGAGACCCAGTACTTC
>-|-|TRBJ2-3|TRBV6-5
CASSRASTDTQYF
TGTGCCAGCAGCCGGGCTAGCACAGATACGCAGTATTTT
>-|-|TRBJ1-6|TRBV10-3
CAISESGGGGSPLHF
TGTGCCATCAGTGAGTCTGGGGGAGGGGGTTCACCCCTCCACTTT
>-|-|TRBJ1-1|TRBV27
CASSFEGRMNTEAFF
TGTGCCAGCAGTTTTGAGGGACGAATGAACACTGAAGCTTTCTTT
>-|-|TRBJ2-5|TRBV27
CASSLRETQYF
TGTGCCAGCAGTTTACGAGAGACCCAGTACTTC
>-|-|TRBJ1-1|TRBV4-2
CASSQDRGGVGLAFF
TGTGCCAGCAGCCAAGACAGAGGGGGGGTGGGTCTAGCTTTCTTT
>-|-|TRBJ1-3|TRBV4-1
CASSQQGSGNTIYF
TGCGCCAGCAGCCAGCAAGGGTCTGGAAACACCATATATTTT
>-|-|TRBJ1-5|TRBV7-2
CASSPTGGQPQHF
TGTGCCAGCAGCCCCACGGGGGGGCAGCCCCAGCATTTT
>TRBD1|-|TRBJ1-1|TRBV2
CASSIPPGQGDTEAFF
TGTGCCAGCAGCATTCCACCGGGACAGGGAGACACTGAAGCTTTCTTT
>TRBD2|-|TRBJ2-7|TRBV7-2
CASRQGTSNEQYF
TGTGCCAGCAGGCAAGGGACTAGCAACGAGCAGTACTTC
>-|-|TRBJ2-5|TRBV7-2
CASSSAGTHSRETQYF
TGTGCCAGCAGTAGTGCCGGGACCCATTCCAGAGAGACCCAGTACTTC
>TRBD1|-|TRBJ2-1|TRBV19
CASSLPRDSIYNEQFF
TGTGCCAGTAGCCTACCCCGGGACAGCATCTACAATGAGCAGTTCTTC
>TRBD1|-|TRBJ1-2|TRBV5-1
CASSQRTGNLYGYTF
TGCGCCAGCAGCCAGAGGACAGGGAACCTCTATGGCTACACCTTC
>-|-|TRBJ2-5|TRBV7-2
CASSLYRAETQYF
TGTGCCAGCAGCTTATACAGGGCGGAGACCCAGTACTTC
>-|-|TRBJ1-3|TRBV5-1
CASSLEVNSGNTIYF
TGCGCCAGCAGCTTGGAAGTAAACTCTGGAAACACCATATATTTT
>-|-|TRBJ1-4|TRBV7-9
CASSLTISGAEKLFF
TGTGCCAGCAGCTTGACGATCTCAGGGGCTGAAAAACTGTTTTTT
>-|-|TRBJ2-7|TRBV18
CASQLTPARSYEQYF
TGTGCCAGCCAACTAACGCCAGCTAGGTCCTACGAGCAGTACTTC
>-|-|TRBJ2-7|TRBV28
CASRDGHYEQYF
TGTGCCAGCAGGGACGGTCACTACGAGCAGTACTTC
>-|-|TRBJ1-2|TRBV3-1/TRBV3-2
CASSQATSGYTF
TGTGCCAGCAGCCAGGCGACCTCGGGCTACACCTTC
>-|-|TRBJ2-2|TRBV9
CASSVVVRGPNTGELFF
TGTGCCAGCAGCGTAGTTGTACGGGGCCCGAACACCGGGGAGCTGTTTTTT
>-|-|TRBJ2-1|TRBV7-8
CASSLEGEDNEQFF
TGTGCCAGCAGCTTAGAAGGGGAAGACAATGAGCAGTTCTTC
>-|-|TRBJ1-1|TRBV14
CASSQAWWVGGTEAFF
TGTGCCAGCAGCCAAGCATGGTGGGTGGGGGGGACTGAAGCTTTCTTT
>-|-|TRBJ2-7|TRBV24-1
CAGRYEQYF
TGTGCCGGACGCTACGAGCAGTACTTC
>-|-|TRBJ2-7|TRBV10-3
CAISVDSAGGPYF
TGTGCCATCAGTGTTGACTCCGCCGGGGGTCCGTACTTC
>TRBD2|once|TRBJ2-3|TRBV28
CASSYIAGGGRVPDTQYF
TGTGCCAGCAGTTATATAGCGGGAGGGGGCCGGGTCCCAGATACGCAGTATTTT
>TRBD1|-|TRBJ1-1|TRBV9
CASSVGGGVDTEAFF
TGTGCCAGCAGCGTAGGAGGGGGCGTAGATACTGAAGCTTTCTTT
>TRBD1|-|TRBJ2-1|TRBV11-3
CASSLGGQGRYNEQFF
TGTGCCAGCAGCTTAGGCGGACAGGGGAGGTACAATGAGCAGTTCTTC
>TRBD1|-|TRBJ1-4|TRBV4-2
CASSHKQGLNEKLFF
TGTGCCAGCAGCCATAAACAGGGGCTGAATGAAAAACTGTTTTTT
>-|-|TRBJ1-1|TRBV30
CAWSQTNPAFF
TGTGCCTGGAGCCAAACTAATCCGGCTTTCTTT
>-|once|TRBJ1-6|TRBV6-6
CASSPLLRALALKESPLHF
TGTGCCAGCAGTCCACTTTTACGGGCTCTCGCTTTGAAGGAATCACCCCTCCACTTT
>-|-|TRBJ1-1|TRBV4-3
CASSQEPLNTEAFF
TGCGCCAGCAGCCAAGAGCCGTTGAACACTGAAGCTTTCTTT
>-|-|TRBJ1-5|TRBV18
CASSQQGFGQPQHF
TGTGCCAGCTCACAACAGGGTTTTGGCCAGCCCCAGCATTTT
>-|-|TRBJ1-4|TRBV19
CASSIPPRQGNEKLFF
TGTGCCAGTAGTATACCCCCGAGGCAGGGTAATGAAAAACTGTTTTTT
>-|-|TRBJ1-2|TRBV30
CAWFPGSYGYTF
TGTGCCTGGTTTCCGGGGTCCTATGGCTACACCTTC
>-|-|TRBJ1-1|TRBV7-8
CASSLAWQGNTEAFF
TGTGCCAGCAGCTTAGCGTGGCAGGGGAACACTGAAGCTTTCTTT
>TRBD1|-|TRBJ1-2|TRBV19
CASSPNRMGTGRPGYTF
TGTGCCAGTAGTCCAAATCGGATGGGGACAGGGCGGCCTGGCTACACCTTC
>-|-|TRBJ2-7|TRBV7-2
CASSSLRSGNEQYF
TGTGCCAGCAGCTCCCTAAGGTCCGGAAACGAGCAGTACTTC
>TRBD2|-|TRBJ2-1|TRBV19
CASSIGGGVPGNEQFF
TGTGCCAGTAGTATTGGCGGGGGGGTCCCCGGTAATGAGCAGTTCTTC
>TRBD1|-|TRBJ2-3|TRBV12-5
CASGQDRSEDTQYF
TGTGCTAGTGGTCAGGACAGGAGCGAGGATACGCAGTATTTT